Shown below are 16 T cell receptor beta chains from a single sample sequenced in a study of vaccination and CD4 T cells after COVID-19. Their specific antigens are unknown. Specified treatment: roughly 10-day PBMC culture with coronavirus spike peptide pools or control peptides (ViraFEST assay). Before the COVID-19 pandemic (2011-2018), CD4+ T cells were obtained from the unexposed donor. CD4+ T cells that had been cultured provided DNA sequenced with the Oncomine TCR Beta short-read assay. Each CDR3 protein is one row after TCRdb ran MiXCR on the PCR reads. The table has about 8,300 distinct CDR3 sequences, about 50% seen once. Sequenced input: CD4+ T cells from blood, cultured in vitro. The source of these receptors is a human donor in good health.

CDR3 DNA: TGTGCCAGCAGTTTGGAGGGACAGGGGAAAACTGAAGCTTTCTTT. The encoded protein is CASSLEGQGKTEAFF. The chain links TRBV12-3 or TRBV12-4 to TRBJ1-1; TRBD1 matches at 10 bases. V shed 3 bases, J shed 5 bases, and the junction held 6 bases outside the gene matches. This CDR3 region has 15 residues.

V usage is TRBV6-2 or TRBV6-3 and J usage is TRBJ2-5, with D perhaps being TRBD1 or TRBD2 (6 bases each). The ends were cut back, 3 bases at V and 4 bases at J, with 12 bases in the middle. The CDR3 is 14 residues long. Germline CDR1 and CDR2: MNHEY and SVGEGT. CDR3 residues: CASSYTGRSETQYF. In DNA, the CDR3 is TGTGCCAGCAGTTATACAGGGAGGTCAGAGACCCAGTACTTC.

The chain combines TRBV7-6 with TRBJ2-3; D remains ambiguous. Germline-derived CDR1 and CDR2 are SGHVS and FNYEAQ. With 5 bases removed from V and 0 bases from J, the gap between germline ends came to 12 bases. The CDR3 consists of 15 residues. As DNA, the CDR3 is TGTGCCAGCAGCCGCATAACCTCTAGCACAGATACGCAGTATTTT. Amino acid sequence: CASSRITSSTDTQYF.

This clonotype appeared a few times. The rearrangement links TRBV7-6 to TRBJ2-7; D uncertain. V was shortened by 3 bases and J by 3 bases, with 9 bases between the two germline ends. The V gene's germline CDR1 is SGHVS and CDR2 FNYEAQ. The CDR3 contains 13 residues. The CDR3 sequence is CASSLNSLYEQYF. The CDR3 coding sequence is TGTGCCAGCAGCTTGAACAGCCTCTACGAGCAGTACTTC.

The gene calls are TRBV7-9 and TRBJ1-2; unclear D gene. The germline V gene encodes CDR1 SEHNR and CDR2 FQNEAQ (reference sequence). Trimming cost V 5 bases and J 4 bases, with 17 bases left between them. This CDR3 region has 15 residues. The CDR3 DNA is TGTGCCAGCAGCCACCCATTTGAGGGCTCCTATGGCTACACCTTC. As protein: CASSHPFEGSYGYTF.

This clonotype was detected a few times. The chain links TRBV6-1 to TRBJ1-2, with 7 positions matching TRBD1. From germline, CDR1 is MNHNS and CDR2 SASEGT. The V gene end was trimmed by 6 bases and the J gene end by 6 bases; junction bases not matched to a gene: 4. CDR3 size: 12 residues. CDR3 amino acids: CASSADRNGYTF. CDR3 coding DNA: TGTGCCAGCAGCGCGGACAGGAATGGCTACACCTTC.

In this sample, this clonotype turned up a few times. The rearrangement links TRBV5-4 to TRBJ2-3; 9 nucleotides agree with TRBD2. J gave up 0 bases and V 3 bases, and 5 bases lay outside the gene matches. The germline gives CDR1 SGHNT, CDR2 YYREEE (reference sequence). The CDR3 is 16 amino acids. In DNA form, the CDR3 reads TGTGCCAGCAGCTCGAGACTAGCGGTTAGCACAGATACGCAGTATTTT. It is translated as CASSSRLAVSTDTQYF.

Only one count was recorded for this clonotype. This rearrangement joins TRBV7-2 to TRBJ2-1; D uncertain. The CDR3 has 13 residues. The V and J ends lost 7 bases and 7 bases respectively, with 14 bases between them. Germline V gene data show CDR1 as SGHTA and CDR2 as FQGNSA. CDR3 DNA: TGTGCCAGCACCTCATCGGTAGCTAATGAGCAGTTCTTC. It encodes CASTSSVANEQFF. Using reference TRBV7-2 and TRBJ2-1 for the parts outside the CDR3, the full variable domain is GAGVSQSPSNKVTEKGKDVELRCDPISGHTALYWYRQSLGQGLEFLIYFQGNSAPDKSGLPSDRFSAERTGGSVSTLTIQRTQQEDSAVYLCASTSSVANEQFFGPGTRLTVL.

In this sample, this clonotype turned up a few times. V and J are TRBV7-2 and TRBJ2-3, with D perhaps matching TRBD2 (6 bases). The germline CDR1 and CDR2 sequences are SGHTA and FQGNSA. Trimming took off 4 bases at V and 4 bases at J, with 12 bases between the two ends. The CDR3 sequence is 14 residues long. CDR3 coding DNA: TGTGCCAGCAGCTATGGCGGGACCGCAGATACGCAGTATTTT. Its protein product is CASSYGGTADTQYF.

In nucleotides, the CDR3 is TGTGCCAGCAGTGAAGATGTGTGGGGCAGGGCCTATGGCTACACCTTC. Protein product: CASSEDVWGRAYGYTF. The chain joins TRBV2 to TRBJ1-2; D might be TRBD1 (5 bases). This CDR3 region has 16 residues. V lost 1 base and J lost 4, with 16 bases in between. From germline, CDR1 is SNHLY and CDR2 FYNNEI.

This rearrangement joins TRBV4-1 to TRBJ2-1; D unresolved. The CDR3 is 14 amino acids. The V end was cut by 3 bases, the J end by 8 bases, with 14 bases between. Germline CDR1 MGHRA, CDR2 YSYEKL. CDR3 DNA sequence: TGCGCCAGCAGCCATCCGACCCGGAGCGATGAGCAGTTCTTC. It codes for CASSHPTRSDEQFF.

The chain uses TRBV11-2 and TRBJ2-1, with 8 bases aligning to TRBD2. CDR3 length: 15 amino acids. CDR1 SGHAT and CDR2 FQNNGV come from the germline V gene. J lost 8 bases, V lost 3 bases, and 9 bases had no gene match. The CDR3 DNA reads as TGTGCCAGCAGCTTCCCGGGAGGGGGGGTATATGAGCAGTTCTTC. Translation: CASSFPGGGVYEQFF.

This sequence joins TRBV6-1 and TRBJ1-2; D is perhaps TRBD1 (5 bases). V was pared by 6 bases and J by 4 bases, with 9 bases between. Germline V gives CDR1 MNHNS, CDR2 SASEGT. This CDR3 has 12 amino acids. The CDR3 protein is CASSAGLYGYTF. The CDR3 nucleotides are TGTGCCAGCAGCGCGGGGCTCTATGGCTACACCTTC.

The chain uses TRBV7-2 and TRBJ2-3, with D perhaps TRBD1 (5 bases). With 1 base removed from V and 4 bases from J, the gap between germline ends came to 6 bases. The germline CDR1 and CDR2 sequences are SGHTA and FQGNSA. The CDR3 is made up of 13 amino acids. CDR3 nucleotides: TGTGCCAGCAGCTTAGAAGGGGCAGATACGCAGTATTTT. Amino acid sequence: CASSLEGADTQYF.

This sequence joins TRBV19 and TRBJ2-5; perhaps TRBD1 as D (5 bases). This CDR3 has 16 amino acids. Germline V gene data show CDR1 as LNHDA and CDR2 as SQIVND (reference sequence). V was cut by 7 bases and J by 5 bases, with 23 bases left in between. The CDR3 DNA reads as TGTGCCAGTACCCATTCTAGGGGTTTAGTTGTGGAGACCCAGTACTTC. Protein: CASTHSRGLVVETQYF.

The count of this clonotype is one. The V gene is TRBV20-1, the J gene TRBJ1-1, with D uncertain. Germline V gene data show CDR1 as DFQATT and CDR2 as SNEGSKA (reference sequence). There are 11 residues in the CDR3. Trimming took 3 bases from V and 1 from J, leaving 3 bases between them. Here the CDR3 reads CSASTNTEAFF. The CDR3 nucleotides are TGCAGTGCTAGTACGAACACTGAAGCTTTCTTT.